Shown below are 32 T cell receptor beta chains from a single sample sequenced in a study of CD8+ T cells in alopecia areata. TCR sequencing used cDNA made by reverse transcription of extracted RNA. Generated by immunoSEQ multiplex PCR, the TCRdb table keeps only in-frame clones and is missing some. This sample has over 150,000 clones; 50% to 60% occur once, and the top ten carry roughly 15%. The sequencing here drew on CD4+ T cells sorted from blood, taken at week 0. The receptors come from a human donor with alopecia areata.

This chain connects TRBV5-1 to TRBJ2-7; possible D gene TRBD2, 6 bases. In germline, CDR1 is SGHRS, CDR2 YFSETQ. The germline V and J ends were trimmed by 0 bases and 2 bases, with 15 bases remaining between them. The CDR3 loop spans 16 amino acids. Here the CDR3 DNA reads TGCGCCAGCAGCTTGGCCGAGGCGGGGCGAACCTACGAGCAGTACTTC. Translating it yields CASSLAEAGRTYEQYF.

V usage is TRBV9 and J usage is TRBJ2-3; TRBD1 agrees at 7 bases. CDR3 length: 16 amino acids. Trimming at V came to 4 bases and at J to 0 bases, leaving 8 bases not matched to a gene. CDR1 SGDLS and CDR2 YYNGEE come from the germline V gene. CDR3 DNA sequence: TGTGCCAGCAGCCAAACTGGGGGACAGAGCACAGATACGCAGTATTTT. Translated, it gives CASSQTGGQSTDTQYF.

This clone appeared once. CDR3 amino acids: CAWSVLAGGLSTGELFF. CDR3 DNA: TGTGCCTGGAGTGTGCTAGCGGGGGGGCTGAGCACCGGGGAGCTGTTTTTT. The chain carries TRBV30 and TRBJ2-2, with 12 bases aligning to TRBD2. This CDR3 is 17 amino acids long. Losses at the gene ends were 0 bases for V and 4 bases for J; bases not matched to a gene: 6. CDR1 GTSNPN and CDR2 SVGIG come from the germline V gene (reference sequence).

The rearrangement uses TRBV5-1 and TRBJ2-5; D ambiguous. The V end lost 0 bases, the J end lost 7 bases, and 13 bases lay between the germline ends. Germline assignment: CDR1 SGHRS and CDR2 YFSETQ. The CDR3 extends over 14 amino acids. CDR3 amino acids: CASSLDGGPGTQYF. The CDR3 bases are TGCGCCAGCAGCTTGGATGGCGGACCGGGGACCCAGTACTTC. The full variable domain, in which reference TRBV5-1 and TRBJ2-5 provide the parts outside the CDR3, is KAGVTQTPRYLIKTRGQQVTLSCSPISGHRSVSWYQQTPGQGLQFLFEYFSETQRNKGNFPGRFSGRQFSNSRSEMNVSTLELGDSALYLCASSLDGGPGTQYFGPGTRLLVL.

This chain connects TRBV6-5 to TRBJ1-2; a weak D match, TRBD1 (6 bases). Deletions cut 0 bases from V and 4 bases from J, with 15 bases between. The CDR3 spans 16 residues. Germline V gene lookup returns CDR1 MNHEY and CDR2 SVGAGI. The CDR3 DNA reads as TGTGCCAGCAGTTACTCGGATCAGGGGCCGATCTATGGCTACACCTTC. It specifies CASSYSDQGPIYGYTF.

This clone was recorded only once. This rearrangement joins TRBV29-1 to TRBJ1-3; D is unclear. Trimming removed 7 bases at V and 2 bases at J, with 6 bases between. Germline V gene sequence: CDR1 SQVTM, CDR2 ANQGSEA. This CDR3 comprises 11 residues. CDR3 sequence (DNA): TGCAGCGGGAGGGCTGGAAACACCATATATTTT. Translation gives CSGRAGNTIYF.

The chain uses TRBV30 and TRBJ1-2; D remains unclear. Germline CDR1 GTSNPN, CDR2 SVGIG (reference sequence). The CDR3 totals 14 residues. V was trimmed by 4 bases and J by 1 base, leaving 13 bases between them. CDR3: CAWTNGGINYGYTF. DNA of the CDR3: TGTGCCTGGACGAATGGTGGGATTAACTATGGCTACACCTTC.

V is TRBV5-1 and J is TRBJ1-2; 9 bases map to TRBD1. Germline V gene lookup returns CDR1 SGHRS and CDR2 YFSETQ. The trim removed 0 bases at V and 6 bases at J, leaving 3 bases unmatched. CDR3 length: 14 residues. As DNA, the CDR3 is TGCGCCAGCAGCTTGGTCCGGGACAGGGATGGCTACACCTTC. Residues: CASSLVRDRDGYTF.

The CDR3 here is CASSPGGMNTEAFF. CDR3 nucleotide sequence: TGCGCCAGCAGCCCCGGGGGCATGAACACTGAAGCTTTCTTT. The genes are TRBV5-1 and TRBJ1-1, with D possibly TRBD1 on 6 matching bases. Germline lookup yields CDR1 SGHRS and CDR2 YFSETQ. Trimming removed 4 bases at V and 0 bases at J, with 10 bases between. The CDR3 extends over 14 amino acids.

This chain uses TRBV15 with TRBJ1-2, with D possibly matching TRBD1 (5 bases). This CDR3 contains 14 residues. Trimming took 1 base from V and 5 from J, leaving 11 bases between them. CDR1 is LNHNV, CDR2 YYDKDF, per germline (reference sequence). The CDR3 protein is CATSRAGTLYGYTF. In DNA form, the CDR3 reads TGTGCCACCAGCAGAGCCGGGACTCTGTATGGCTACACCTTC.

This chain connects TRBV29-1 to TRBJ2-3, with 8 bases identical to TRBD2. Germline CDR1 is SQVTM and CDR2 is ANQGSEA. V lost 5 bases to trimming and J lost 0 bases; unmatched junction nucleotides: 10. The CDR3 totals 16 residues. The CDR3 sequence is CSVNGLAGSSTDTQYF. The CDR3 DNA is TGCAGCGTTAATGGGTTAGCGGGATCTAGCACAGATACGCAGTATTTT.

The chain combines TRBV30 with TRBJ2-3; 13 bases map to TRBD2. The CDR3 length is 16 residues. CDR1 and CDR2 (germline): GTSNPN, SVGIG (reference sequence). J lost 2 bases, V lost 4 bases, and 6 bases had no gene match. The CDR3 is CAWTRGTSGATDTQYF. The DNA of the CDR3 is TGTGCCTGGACTAGAGGGACTAGCGGGGCCACAGATACGCAGTATTTT.

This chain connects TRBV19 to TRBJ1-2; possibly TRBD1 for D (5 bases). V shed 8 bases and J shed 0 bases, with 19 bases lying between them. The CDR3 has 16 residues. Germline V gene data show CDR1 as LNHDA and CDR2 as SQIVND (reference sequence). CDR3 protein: CASLPSVGDANYGYTF. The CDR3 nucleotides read TGTGCCAGTTTGCCTTCGGTTGGGGACGCTAACTATGGCTACACCTTC.

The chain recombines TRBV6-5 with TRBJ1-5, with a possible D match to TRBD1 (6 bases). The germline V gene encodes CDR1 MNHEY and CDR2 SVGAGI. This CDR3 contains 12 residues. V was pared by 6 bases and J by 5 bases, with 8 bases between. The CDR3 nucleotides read TGTGCCAGCAGGGCAGGGGATCAGCCCCAGCATTTT. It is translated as CASRAGDQPQHF.

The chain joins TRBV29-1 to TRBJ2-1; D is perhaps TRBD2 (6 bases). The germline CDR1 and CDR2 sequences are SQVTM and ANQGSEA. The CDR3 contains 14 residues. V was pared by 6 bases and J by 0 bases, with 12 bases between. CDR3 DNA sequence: TGCAGCGTGGAGGGGCGCAGCTCCTACAATGAGCAGTTCTTC. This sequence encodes CSVEGRSSYNEQFF.

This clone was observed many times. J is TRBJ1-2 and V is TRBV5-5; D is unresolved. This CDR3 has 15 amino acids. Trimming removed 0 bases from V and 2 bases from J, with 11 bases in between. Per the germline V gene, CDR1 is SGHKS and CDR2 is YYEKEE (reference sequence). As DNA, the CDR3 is TGTGCCAGCAGCTTGGCGATGACCGCCAACTATGGCTACACCTTC. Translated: CASSLAMTANYGYTF.

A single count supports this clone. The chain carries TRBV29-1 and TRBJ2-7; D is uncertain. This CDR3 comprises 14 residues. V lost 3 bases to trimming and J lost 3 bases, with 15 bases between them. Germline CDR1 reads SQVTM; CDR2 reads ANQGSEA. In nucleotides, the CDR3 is TGCAGCGTTGAGGTAGGCAATCTGGACTACGAGCAGTACTTC. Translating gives CSVEVGNLDYEQYF.

Here the CDR3 reads CSVGPEVHTDTQYF. For the CDR3, the DNA is TGCAGCGTTGGTCCGGAGGTGCACACAGATACGCAGTATTTT. The chain is built from TRBV29-1 and TRBJ2-3; the D gene is possibly TRBD2 (5 bases). Trimming pared 4 bases from V and 2 bases from J, leaving 13 bases between. Germline assignment: CDR1 SQVTM and CDR2 ANQGSEA. The CDR3 length is 14 residues.

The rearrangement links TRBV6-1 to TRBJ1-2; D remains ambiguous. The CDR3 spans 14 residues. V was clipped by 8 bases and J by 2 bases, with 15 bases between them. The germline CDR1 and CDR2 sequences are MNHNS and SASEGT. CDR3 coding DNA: TGTGCCAGCCTCTTAAACGCAGCCAACTATGGCTACACCTTC. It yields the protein CASLLNAANYGYTF.

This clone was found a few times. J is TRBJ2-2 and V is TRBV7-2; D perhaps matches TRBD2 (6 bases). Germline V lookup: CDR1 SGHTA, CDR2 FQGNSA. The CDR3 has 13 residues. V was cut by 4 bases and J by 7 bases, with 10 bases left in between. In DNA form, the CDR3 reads TGTGCCAGCAGCTGGATGACTAGCGGGGAGCTGTTTTTT. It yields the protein CASSWMTSGELFF.

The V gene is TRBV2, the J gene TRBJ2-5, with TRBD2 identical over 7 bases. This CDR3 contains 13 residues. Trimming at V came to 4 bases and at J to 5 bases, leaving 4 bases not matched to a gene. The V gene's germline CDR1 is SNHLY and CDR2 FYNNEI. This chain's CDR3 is CASSGEGVETQYF. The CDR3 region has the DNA TGTGCCAGCAGTGGGGAGGGCGTGGAGACCCAGTACTTC.

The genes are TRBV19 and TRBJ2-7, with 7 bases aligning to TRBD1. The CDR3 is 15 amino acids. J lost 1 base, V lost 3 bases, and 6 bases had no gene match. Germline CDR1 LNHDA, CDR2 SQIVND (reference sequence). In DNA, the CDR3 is TGTGCCAGTAGTATGCCGGGACAGCAGTCCTACGAGCAGTACTTC. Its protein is CASSMPGQQSYEQYF.

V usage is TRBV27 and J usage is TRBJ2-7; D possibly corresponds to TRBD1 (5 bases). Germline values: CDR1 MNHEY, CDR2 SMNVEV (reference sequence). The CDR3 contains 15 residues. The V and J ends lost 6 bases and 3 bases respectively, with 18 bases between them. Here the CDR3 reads CASSRPSQGRYEQYF. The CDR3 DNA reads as TGTGCCAGCAGCCGCCCCTCCCAGGGCCGCTACGAGCAGTACTTC.

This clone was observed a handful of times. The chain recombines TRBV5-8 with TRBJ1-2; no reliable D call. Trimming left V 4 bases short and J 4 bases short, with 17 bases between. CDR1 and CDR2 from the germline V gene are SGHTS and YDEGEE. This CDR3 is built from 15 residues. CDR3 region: CASSAILGGGYGYTF. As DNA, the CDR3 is TGTGCCAGCAGCGCCATATTAGGTGGAGGCTATGGCTACACCTTC.

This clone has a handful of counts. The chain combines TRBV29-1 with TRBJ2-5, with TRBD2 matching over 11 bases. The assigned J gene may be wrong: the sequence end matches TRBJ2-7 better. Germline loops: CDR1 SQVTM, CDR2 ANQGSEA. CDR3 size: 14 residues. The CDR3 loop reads CSAIWTSGSYEQYF. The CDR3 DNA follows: TGCAGCGCCATCTGGACTAGCGGGTCCTACGAGCAGTACTTC.

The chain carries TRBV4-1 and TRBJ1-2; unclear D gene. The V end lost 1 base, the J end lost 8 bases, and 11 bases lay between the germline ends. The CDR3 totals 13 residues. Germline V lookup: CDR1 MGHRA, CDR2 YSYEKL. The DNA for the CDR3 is TGCGCCAGCAGCCAAGTAAGCACCGGAGGCTACACCTTC. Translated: CASSQVSTGGYTF.

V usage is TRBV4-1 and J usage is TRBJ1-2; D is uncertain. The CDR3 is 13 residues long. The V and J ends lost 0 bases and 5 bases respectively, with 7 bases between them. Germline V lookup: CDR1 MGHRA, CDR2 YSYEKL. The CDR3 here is CASSQDQSYGYTF. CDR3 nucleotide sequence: TGCGCCAGCAGCCAAGACCAGAGTTATGGCTACACCTTC.

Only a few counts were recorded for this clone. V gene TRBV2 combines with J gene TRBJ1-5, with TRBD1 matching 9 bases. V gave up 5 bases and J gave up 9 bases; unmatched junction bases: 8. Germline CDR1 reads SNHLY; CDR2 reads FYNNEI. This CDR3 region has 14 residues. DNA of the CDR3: TGTGCCAGCAGTTCCGGACAGGGGACTGCGCCCCAGCATTTT. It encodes CASSSGQGTAPQHF.

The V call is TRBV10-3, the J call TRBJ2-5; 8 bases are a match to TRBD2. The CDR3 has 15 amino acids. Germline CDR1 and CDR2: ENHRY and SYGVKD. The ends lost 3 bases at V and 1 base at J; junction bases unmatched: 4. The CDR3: CAISDPGGRQETQYF. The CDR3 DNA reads TGTGCCATCAGTGACCCGGGGGGGCGCCAAGAGACCCAGTACTTC.

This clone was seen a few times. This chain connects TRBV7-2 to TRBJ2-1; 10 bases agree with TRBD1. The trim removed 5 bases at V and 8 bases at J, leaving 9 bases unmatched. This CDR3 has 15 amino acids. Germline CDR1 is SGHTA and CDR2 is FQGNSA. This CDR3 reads CASSPRDRGNDEQFF. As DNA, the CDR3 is TGTGCCAGCAGCCCGAGGGACAGGGGAAACGATGAGCAGTTCTTC.

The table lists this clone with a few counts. The CDR3 DNA reads as TGCAGCGTTCCAGGGTTCACTGAAGCTTTCTTT. Translated: CSVPGFTEAFF. V and J are TRBV29-1 and TRBJ1-1; TRBD1 is a possible D gene (5 bases). The ends were cut back, 5 bases at V and 4 bases at J, with 8 bases in the middle. The CDR3 contains 11 residues. Per germline, CDR1 SQVTM and CDR2 ANQGSEA.

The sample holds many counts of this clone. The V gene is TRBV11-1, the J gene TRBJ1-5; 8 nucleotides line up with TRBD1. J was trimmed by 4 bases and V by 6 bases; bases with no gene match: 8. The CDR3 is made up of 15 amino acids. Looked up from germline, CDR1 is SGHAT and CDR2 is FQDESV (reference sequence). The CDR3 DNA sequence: TGTGCCAGCAGACAAACGGGACAGGAAAATCAGCCCCAGCATTTT. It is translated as CASRQTGQENQPQHF.